This note documents a single T cell receptor beta chain sequence. The antigen this receptor binds is unknown. Per-base qualities were not stored, and no clone one base away is much larger. At the junction V is shortened by 9 bases and J by 6 bases, with 15 bases in between. CDR1 WSHSY and CDR2 SAAADI are derived from the germline V gene. Its CDR3 holds 13 amino acids, cysteine through phenylalanine. Just the 39-base CDR3 DNA is kept, in frame starting at base 1. The trial excluded patients who had a history of autoimmune disease or who were on systemic immunosuppression. In every dose cohort, peripheral blood was drawn for TCR sequencing at baseline, cycle 4 day 1, and cycle 7 day 1. The samples were drawn from a first-in-human, open-label, multicenter phase I dose-escalation trial of ivuxolimab. Adults with locally advanced or metastatic melanoma, renal cell carcinoma, hepatocellular carcinoma or head and neck squamous cell carcinoma were enrolled in the trial. Before TCR sequencing, CD4+ and CD8+ T cells were separately sorted from peripheral blood.

These data originate in a study of OX40 agonist ivuxolimab in advanced cancers. For the wider study: Ivuxolimab was an agonistic, fully human IgG2 monoclonal antibody directed against OX40 (CD134), a costimulatory receptor. Intravenous ivuxolimab was administered to patients every 2 weeks at six dose levels: 0.01, 0.1, 0.3, 1.5, 3 and 10 mg/kg. Of the approximately 50 patients in dose escalation, some 20 had hepatocellular carcinoma, about 15 had melanoma, 9 had renal cell carcinoma and 9 had head and neck cancer. A male proportion of almost 85% and a mean age of 60 years, ranging from 23 to 79, were recorded for the dose-escalation cohort. Patients were allowed to have had prior anti-PD-1, anti-PD-L1 or anti-CTLA-4 therapy, and roughly two fifths of the dose-escalation patients had been treated with checkpoint inhibitors. Partial responses occurred in three dose-escalation patients: two with cutaneous melanoma and one with hepatocellular carcinoma. Peripheral TCRbeta sequencing was intended to test whether TCR sequence diversity was altered and clonal T-cell expansion was caused by ivuxolimab. The paper covers the monotherapy dose-escalation part of the phase I ivuxolimab trial, which included N ≈ 50 patients.

Overall study outcomes, separate from this receptor: Clonal expansion of both CD4+ and CD8+ blood T cells was observed from baseline to week 6 at doses 0.1 to 3.0 mg/kg. The antigen specificity of the peripheral T cells that underwent clonal expansion was not determined. On average, CD8+ T cells showed more expanded clones than CD4+ T cells after ivuxolimab. In the 0.1-3.0 mg/kg groups, partial responders had among the lowest normalized peripheral clonal expansion, particularly in CD8+ T cells. Low levels of normalized T-cell clonal expansion were also shown by some nonresponding patients.

For sequencing of the TCRbeta CDR3 region, genomic DNA was extracted from the sorted cells. TCRbeta CDR3 regions were sequenced using the immunoSEQ Assay. TCRdb carries this immuneACCESS record with in-frame sequences only. Its versions omit some clonotypes, under half of them owing to an unresolved V gene in the studies checked, with the rest unexplained. This sample gives about 21,000 clones in total; around four fifths of them show up just once. The ten largest clones take up roughly 11% of the sample. The chain joins TRBV10-2 to TRBJ2-1; perhaps TRBD2 is the D gene, with 6 bases matching. This sample comprised CD4+ or CD8+ T cells sorted from blood, obtained in a trial of the OX40 agonist ivuxolimab. The TCR sequence derives from an adult with an advanced solid tumor such as melanoma, head and neck, liver or kidney cancer. The bases read TGCGCCAGTTGTAGCGGCTTCCTCAATGAGCAGTTCTTC. Its protein product is CASCSGFLNEQFF.